This T cell receptor (beta chain) came from a study of blood T cell repertoires in COVID-19. Trimming shortened V by 4 bases and J by 3 bases, and 15 bases separated the two germline ends. Germline CDR1 is SGHRS and CDR2 is YFSETQ. The CDR3 totals 15 residues. Assay: immunoSEQ multiplex PCR; the TCRdb copy retains only in-frame clones and omits some. The sample includes around 150,000 clones, over 90% of them seen just once. The sequence came from an older woman with COVID-19, enrolled during active disease. The chain uses TRBV5-1 and TRBJ2-3, with D possibly being TRBD2 (7 bases). Sequencing was performed on peripheral blood. The CDR3 reads CASSRGGAWTDTQYF. The CDR3 DNA follows: TGCGCCAGCAGCCGAGGGGGGGCCTGGACAGATACGCAGTATTTT.